This is a list of T cell receptor beta chains from one sample in a study of shared clonotypes between healthy human individuals. Generated by immunoSEQ multiplex PCR, the TCRdb table keeps only in-frame clones and is missing some. The repertoire includes a few hundred thousand clones, 74% of them detected once, and 10% sits in the top ten. The sequenced sample consisted of memory CD4+ T cells sorted from blood. Receptors were obtained from a man aged 25-45 years in good health. CDR3s include the opening cysteine and the closing phenylalanine or tryptophan. The order of the fields is V gene, J gene, CDR3 protein.

V gene: TRBV18
J gene: TRBJ1-4
CDR3 protein: CASSPGQYRPNEKLFF

V gene: TRBV30
J gene: TRBJ2-1
CDR3 protein: CAWSGSRDYNNEQFF

V gene: TRBV5-5
J gene: TRBJ2-1
CDR3 protein: CASGPGREGVNEQFF

V gene: TRBV7-2
J gene: TRBJ2-1
CDR3 protein: CASSHSGSPSGEQFF

V gene: TRBV7-7
J gene: TRBJ2-1
CDR3 protein: CASSRGLAETSEQFF

V gene: TRBV2
J gene: TRBJ2-1
CDR3 protein: CASSEGTSVAEQFF

V gene: TRBV5-6
J gene: TRBJ2-7
CDR3 protein: CASSLPSGGLPYEQYF

V gene: TRBV19
J gene: TRBJ1-1
CDR3 protein: CASSIAGGTEAFF

V gene: TRBV6-1
J gene: TRBJ2-7
CDR3 protein: CASRDPGGEQYF

V gene: TRBV7-9
J gene: TRBJ1-4
CDR3 protein: CASSPGPELFF

V gene: TRBV2
J gene: TRBJ1-1
CDR3 protein: CASGGTEAFF

V gene: TRBV25-1
J gene: TRBJ1-4
CDR3 protein: CASSEGARLFF

V gene: TRBV4-2
J gene: TRBJ2-4
CDR3 protein: CASSPTLAKNIQYF

V gene: TRBV28
J gene: TRBJ1-5
CDR3 protein: CASWTGSRGANQPQHF

V gene: TRBV6-1
J gene: TRBJ2-7
CDR3 protein: CASSELLSTGAEQYF

V gene: TRBV5-5
J gene: TRBJ2-7
CDR3 protein: CASSSGLLSSYEQYF

V gene: TRBV28
J gene: TRBJ2-7
CDR3 protein: CASSLRAGSAPREQYF

V gene: TRBV2
J gene: TRBJ1-3
CDR3 protein: CASSADRGAGNTIYF

V gene: TRBV19
J gene: TRBJ2-1
CDR3 protein: CASSIGGLAGGSYNEQFF

V gene: TRBV6-1
J gene: TRBJ2-6
CDR3 protein: CASSVGRTSGANVLTF

V gene: TRBV5-5
J gene: TRBJ2-2
CDR3 protein: CASSSGPNTGELFF

V gene: TRBV7-2
J gene: TRBJ2-7
CDR3 protein: CASSLVLVHEQYF